This T cell receptor (beta chain) was sequenced during a study of T cell responses to AZD1222 COVID-19 vaccine. Findings of the study overall: The donor cohort was predominantly white British with a female majority, and clonal diversity may have been underestimated.

This clone appeared once. Its antigen is undetermined. The data were produced by immunoSEQ multiplex PCR, yet TCRdb's version contains in-frame clones alone and is incomplete. The sample carries about 72,000 clones, roughly 84% recorded once. The sequencing here drew on peripheral blood, taken on day 0 of AZD1222 vaccination. This TCR was recovered from an adult in good health.

The CDR3 nucleotides are TGTGCCTGGAGTGTACCGGGGCACTTGAGCTCCTACAATGAGCAGTTCTTC. Its protein is CAWSVPGHLSSYNEQFF. The V gene is TRBV30, the J gene TRBJ2-1, with D possibly called TRBD1 or TRBD2 (5 bases each). The CDR3 sequence is 17 residues long. Germline CDR1 is GTSNPN and CDR2 is SVGIG (reference sequence). Trimming pared 0 bases from V and 0 bases from J, leaving 15 bases between.